These 21 T cell receptor beta chains share one sample of origin, sequenced in a study of glioma-infiltrating T cells after dendritic cell vaccination. The table came from immunoSEQ multiplex PCR; TCRdb's copy has only in-frame clones and leaves some out. The sample has about 64,000 clones, 82% seen once. Sequences were derived from blood, sampled before dendritic cell vaccination. The receptor set was obtained from a human donor with glioblastoma.

This clone was seen a few times. The genes are TRBV11-2 and TRBJ1-2; 7 nucleotides align to TRBD1. The V gene end was trimmed by 5 bases and the J gene end by 0 bases; junction bases not matched to a gene: 6. The CDR3 covers 15 residues. CDR1 is SGHAT, CDR2 FQNNGV, per germline. CDR3 sequence (DNA): TGTGCCAGCAGCGCTGGACAGGCAACTAACTATGGCTACACCTTC. Translated: CASSAGQATNYGYTF. Combining the CDR3 with reference TRBV11-2 and TRBJ1-2 gives the whole variable domain EAGVAQSPRYKIIEKRQSVAFWCNPISGHATLYWYQQILGQGPKLLIQFQNNGVVDDSQLPKDRFSAERLKGVDSTLKIQPAKLEDSAVYLCASSAGQATNYGYTFGSGTRLTVV.

The table lists this clone with a count of one. The genes are TRBV28 and TRBJ2-7; possible D gene TRBD2, 7 bases. The CDR3 consists of 13 residues. V was shortened by 8 bases and J by 6 bases, with 17 bases between the two germline ends. The germline gives CDR1 MDHEN, CDR2 SYDVKM. Here the CDR3 reads CASLSGGLSEQYF. The CDR3 DNA sequence: TGTGCCAGCCTCTCGGGGGGCCTCTCCGAGCAGTACTTC.

J is TRBJ2-5 and V is TRBV27; no clear D. CDR3 size: 15 residues. Germline values: CDR1 MNHEY, CDR2 SMNVEV (reference sequence). Trimming cost V 2 bases and J 2 bases, with 12 bases left between them. This CDR3 is CASSLNEAEQETQYF. The CDR3 nucleotides are TGTGCCAGCAGTTTAAACGAGGCGGAGCAAGAGACCCAGTACTTC.

This sequence joins TRBV7-2 and TRBJ1-2; D might be TRBD1 (5 bases). This CDR3 region has 17 residues. V was clipped by 5 bases and J by 0 bases, with 19 bases between them. The germline CDR1 and CDR2 sequences are SGHTA and FQGNSA. CDR3 in DNA: TGTGCCAGCAGCGGCGTGGGACGGGACTTTCCTAACTATGGCTACACCTTC. Translated: CASSGVGRDFPNYGYTF.

This rearrangement joins TRBV28 to TRBJ1-2; 8 bases match TRBD1. The germline gives CDR1 MDHEN, CDR2 SYDVKM. The CDR3 is made up of 14 amino acids. Unmatched junction bases numbered 9, after V lost 4 bases and J lost 8 bases. Here the CDR3 reads CASSYGGRGRGYTF. DNA for the CDR3: TGTGCCAGCAGTTATGGGGGCAGGGGGCGAGGCTACACCTTC.

The chain couples TRBV5-1 to TRBJ1-1; D is unresolved. Trimming stripped 0 bases from V and 4 bases from J, with 13 bases between. This CDR3 comprises 15 residues. Germline CDR1 is SGHRS and CDR2 is YFSETQ. The CDR3: CASSLGSGWGTEAFF. CDR3 coding DNA: TGCGCCAGCAGCTTGGGGTCGGGATGGGGCACTGAAGCTTTCTTT.

This chain connects TRBV2 to TRBJ2-7, with TRBD1 as a possible D gene (6 bases). The CDR3 covers 14 residues. From germline, CDR1 is SNHLY and CDR2 FYNNEI. Trimming took off 8 bases at V and 3 bases at J, with 17 bases between the two ends. CDR3 bases: TGTGCCAGCCACGGACAGTCTGGGCTCTACGAGCAGTACTTC. Amino acids: CASHGQSGLYEQYF.

The V gene is TRBV14, the J gene TRBJ1-2; D not resolved. Germline lookup yields CDR1 SGHDN and CDR2 FVKESK. The CDR3 is made up of 12 amino acids. The V end was cut by 1 base, the J end by 4 bases, with 4 bases between. CDR3 bases: TGTGCCAGCAGCCAAGCGTTCTATGGCTACACCTTC. Translated: CASSQAFYGYTF.

The chain joins TRBV5-6 to TRBJ1-2, with D unclear. Germline values: CDR1 SGHDT, CDR2 YYEEEE. The germline V and J ends were trimmed by 0 bases and 4 bases, with 7 bases remaining between them. CDR3 size: 13 residues. CDR3 protein: CASSLDSSYGYTF. The CDR3 coding sequence is TGTGCCAGCAGCTTGGACAGCTCCTATGGCTACACCTTC.

This chain links TRBV19 with TRBJ2-2, with D possibly matching TRBD2 (6 bases). The germline V gene has CDR1 LNHDA and CDR2 SQIVND (reference sequence). The CDR3 covers 15 residues. V lost 3 bases to trimming and J lost 4 bases, with 12 bases between them. This chain's CDR3 is CASSIRRDLTGELFF. CDR3 coding DNA: TGTGCCAGTAGTATTAGGCGGGACCTCACCGGGGAGCTGTTTTTT.

The chain employs TRBV28 and TRBJ1-3; possibly TRBD1 for D (5 bases). Deletions cut 7 bases from V and 7 bases from J, with 23 bases between. CDR3 length equals 16 residues. The germline V gene has CDR1 MDHEN and CDR2 SYDVKM. CDR3 region: CASIQPGGEGRNTIYF. For the CDR3, the DNA is TGTGCCAGCATACAACCTGGGGGGGAGGGCCGGAACACCATATATTTT.

The rearrangement links TRBV2 to TRBJ2-5, with 9 bases aligning to TRBD2. V dropped 3 bases and J dropped 4; count of bases not matched to a gene: 9. The CDR3 covers 16 residues. Germline assignment: CDR1 SNHLY and CDR2 FYNNEI. CDR3 bases: TGTGCCAGCAGTGAGTTTGGTAGCGGGGGATCAGAGACCCAGTACTTC. Translation: CASSEFGSGGSETQYF.

The chain employs TRBV5-1 and TRBJ2-5; 7 nucleotides agree with TRBD1. Germline trimming cut 5 bases from V and 4 bases from J; bases unmatched to any gene: 8. CDR3 length equals 14 residues. Germline CDR1 is SGHRS and CDR2 is YFSETQ. The CDR3 bases are TGCGCCAGCAGACCTATGACAGGGAGAGAGACCCAGTACTTC. It translates to CASRPMTGRETQYF. Combining the CDR3 with reference TRBV5-1 and TRBJ2-5 gives the whole variable domain KAGVTQTPRYLIKTRGQQVTLSCSPISGHRSVSWYQQTPGQGLQFLFEYFSETQRNKGNFPGRFSGRQFSNSRSEMNVSTLELGDSALYLCASRPMTGRETQYFGPGTRLLVL.

As for this clone: Other DNA sequences of this sample code for an identical CDR3. The V gene is TRBV10-1, the J gene TRBJ2-7; 12 bases align to TRBD2. Per the germline V gene, CDR1 is WNHNN and CDR2 is SYGVQD (reference sequence). The CDR3 runs to 15 residues. V shed 5 bases, J shed 0 bases, and the junction held 2 bases outside the gene matches. CDR3 loop: CASSRTSGASYEQYF. In DNA, the CDR3 is TGCGCCAGCAGTCGGACTAGCGGGGCCTCCTACGAGCAGTACTTC.

The CDR3 loop reads CASTNNGAYNSPLHF. The CDR3 DNA reads TGTGCCAGCACCAATAACGGGGCCTATAATTCACCCCTCCACTTT. This chain links TRBV5-4 with TRBJ1-6; no definite D call. The CDR3 extends over 15 amino acids. Trimming pared 6 bases from V and 2 bases from J, leaving 12 bases between. The germline V gene encodes CDR1 SGHNT and CDR2 YYREEE (reference sequence). The entire variable domain, with the rest obtained from reference TRBV5-4 and TRBJ1-6, is as follows: ETGVTQSPTHLIKTRGQQVTLRCSSQSGHNTVSWYQQALGQGPQFIFQYYREEENGRGNFPPRFSGLQFPNYSSELNVNALELDDSALYLCASTNNGAYNSPLHFGNGTRLTVT.

The gene calls are TRBV25-1 and TRBJ1-5; a weak D match, TRBD1 (6 bases). The V end was cut by 3 bases, the J end by 0 bases, with 12 bases between. The CDR3 consists of 16 residues. Germline V gene data show CDR1 as MGHDK and CDR2 as SYGVNS. The CDR3 region has the DNA TGTGCCAGCAGTGACTCCGGGACATATAGCAATCAGCCCCAGCATTTT. It specifies CASSDSGTYSNQPQHF.

This chain joins TRBV28 and TRBJ1-1; a possible D gene is TRBD1 (5 bases). The V gene lost 7 bases and the J gene lost 0 bases, with 21 bases spanning the gap. Germline loops: CDR1 MDHEN, CDR2 SYDVKM. This CDR3 contains 17 residues. CDR3 loop: CASTRQSPWFMNTEAFF. As DNA, the CDR3 is TGTGCCAGCACCCGACAGTCCCCCTGGTTCATGAACACTGAAGCTTTCTTT.

This chain uses TRBV6-5 with TRBJ1-1; D may be TRBD1 (5 bases). The CDR3 covers 16 residues. Germline V CDR1 and CDR2: MNHEY, SVGAGI. The germline V and J ends were trimmed by 0 bases and 4 bases, with 15 bases remaining between them. CDR3 nucleotides: TGTGCCAGCAGTTACTCGAGGTTCGGGGGTTCCACTGAAGCTTTCTTT. Amino acids: CASSYSRFGGSTEAFF.

Points on this clone: Other DNA variants within this sample encode the same CDR3. This sequence joins TRBV18 and TRBJ2-7; D possibly corresponds to TRBD2 (6 bases). Germline-derived CDR1 and CDR2 are KGHSH and LQKENI. The CDR3 sequence is 12 residues long. V was trimmed by 6 bases and J by 2 bases, leaving 8 bases between them. The CDR3: CASSGGTYEQYF. CDR3 coding DNA: TGTGCCAGCTCTGGAGGGACCTACGAGCAGTACTTC.

This sequence joins TRBV7-6 and TRBJ2-7; possibly TRBD1 for D (5 bases). Germline values: CDR1 SGHVS, CDR2 FNYEAQ. V was pared by 5 bases and J by 3 bases, with 14 bases between. The CDR3 extends over 14 amino acids. In nucleotides, the CDR3 is TGTGCCAGCAGCCACCGCGAAAGGGGCTACGAGCAGTACTTC. Protein sequence: CASSHRERGYEQYF. Drawing the rest from reference TRBV7-6 and TRBJ2-7, the complete variable domain is GAGVSQSPRYKVTKRGQDVALRCDPISGHVSLYWYRQALGQGPEFLTYFNYEAQQDKSGLPNDRFSAERPEGSISTLTIQRTEQRDSAMYRCASSHRERGYEQYFGPGTRLTVT.

The J gene is TRBJ2-7, the V gene TRBV7-9, with TRBD2 as a possible D gene (5 bases). This CDR3 is built from 16 residues. Germline V gene data show CDR1 as SEHNR and CDR2 as FQNEAQ (reference sequence). Trimming left V 2 bases short and J 5 bases short, with 19 bases between. The CDR3 protein is CASSLLGRPGKNEQYF. The CDR3 coding sequence is TGTGCCAGCAGCTTATTAGGTAGGCCGGGGAAGAACGAGCAGTACTTC.